The entry below gives a single TCR beta chain sequence along with its context. This CDR3 is built from 12 residues. Germline V gene lookup returns CDR1 LNHDA and CDR2 SQIVND (reference sequence). V lost 5 bases and J 10 bases, leaving 12 bases between the germline ends. The record originates from a study of blood T cell repertoires in COVID-19. About the research overall: PBMCs, B-cell-depleted T cells, or T cells provided the cDNA or gDNA that made up the material.

Measured with immunoSEQ multiplex PCR; TCRdb has only the in-frame clones, and not every one. The table has about 75,000 clones, around nine tenths seen once. Input material: peripheral blood. This TCR was recovered from a human donor in a cohort sampled during active COVID-19. The chain recombines TRBV19 with TRBJ2-1; weak D call: TRBD2 (6 bases). The CDR3 DNA sequence: TGTGCCAGTAGTTCGGCTGGGAGGGAGCAGTTCTTC. Residues: CASSSAGREQFF.